This T cell receptor beta chain is drawn from a study of shared clonotypes between healthy human individuals. Ten immunoSEQ deep assay plates held the unsorted PBMC DNA. The protocol was immunoSEQ multiplex PCR, while the TCRdb copy is restricted to in-frame clones and leaves out a portion. The sample has hundreds of thousands of clones, roughly 77% seen once. Trimming cost V 7 bases and J 4 bases, with 14 bases left between them. Per germline, CDR1 SGHRS and CDR2 YFSETQ. This CDR3 has 13 amino acids. The TCR comes from a woman in her thirties or forties in good health. Some clones in this sample may be carry-over from other donors' samples. The chain couples TRBV5-1 to TRBJ2-5; possibly TRBD1 for D (5 bases). Input material: PBMCs. CDR3 DNA sequence: TGCGCCAGCTACTTGGGGCCGGCAGAGACCCAGTACTTC. Protein: CASYLGPAETQYF. The full variable domain, in which reference TRBV5-1 and TRBJ2-5 provide the parts outside the CDR3, is KAGVTQTPRYLIKTRGQQVTLSCSPISGHRSVSWYQQTPGQGLQFLFEYFSETQRNKGNFPGRFSGRQFSNSRSEMNVSTLELGDSALYLCASYLGPAETQYFGPGTRLLVL.